This T cell receptor beta chain was recovered during a study of shared clonotypes between healthy human individuals. CDR3 length equals 15 residues. CDR1 SNHLY and CDR2 FYNNEI come from the germline V gene. V lost 7 bases and J lost 3, with 19 bases in between. In the naive CD8 group, cells lacked CD45RO and were positively selected for CCR7, so terminally differentiated effector memory CD45RA+ cells were left out. Sequencing used immunoSEQ multiplex PCR; TCRdb keeps in-frame clones, though not all of them. Of almost 700,000 clones listed, 92% are singletons. The sequenced sample was naive CD8+ T cells sorted from blood. The receptor comes from a man aged 30 to 39 in good health. V is TRBV2 and J is TRBJ2-7, with D perhaps matching TRBD1 or TRBD2 (5 bases each). CDR3 nucleotide sequence: TGTGCCAGCACCGCCGGGGCAGGAGGCCTCTACGAGCAGTACTTC. Amino acid sequence: CASTAGAGGLYEQYF.